This TCR beta chain was found in a study of cytotoxic CD8 clonotypes in ibrutinib-treated CLL. Trimming took off 0 bases at V and 1 base at J, with 8 bases between the two ends. This CDR3 is 14 amino acids long. The germline CDR1 and CDR2 sequences are SGHRS and YFSETQ. Assay: immunoSEQ multiplex PCR; the TCRdb copy retains only in-frame clones and omits some. The sample has about 140,000 clones, approximately 75% seen once; the top ten hold 25% to 30%. This material consisted of PBMCs, taken after 12 months of ibrutinib treatment. This receptor was identified in a human donor with chronic lymphocytic leukemia. This chain uses TRBV5-1 with TRBJ2-7; the D is unclear. CDR3 protein: CASSLGHSSYEQYF. The CDR3, as DNA: TGCGCCAGCAGCTTGGGTCACAGTTCCTACGAGCAGTACTTC.